The present T cell receptor beta chain was sequenced within a study of T cell responses to AZD1222 COVID-19 vaccine. Sequencing used immunoSEQ multiplex PCR; TCRdb keeps in-frame clones, though not all of them. The data contain about 130,000 clones, more than 85% of them singletons. This clone was seen a few times. The antigen is unknown. Findings and caveats of the study: The number of AZD1222 recipients seropositive at baseline was only five to seven.

The J segment lost 2 bases and the V segment lost 5 bases, leaving 5 bases of the junction unmatched. This CDR3 is built from 14 residues. Looked up from germline, CDR1 is LGHDT and CDR2 is YNNKEL (reference sequence). This sample comprised peripheral blood, obtained on day 0 of AZD1222 vaccination. This clonotype was sampled from an adult in good health. This sequence joins TRBV3-1 (or the pseudogene TRBV3-2) and TRBJ2-7, with TRBD2 identical over 8 bases. The CDR3 sequence: CASSKAGEPYEQYF. The CDR3 DNA sequence: TGTGCCAGCAGCAAAGCGGGAGAACCCTACGAGCAGTACTTC.